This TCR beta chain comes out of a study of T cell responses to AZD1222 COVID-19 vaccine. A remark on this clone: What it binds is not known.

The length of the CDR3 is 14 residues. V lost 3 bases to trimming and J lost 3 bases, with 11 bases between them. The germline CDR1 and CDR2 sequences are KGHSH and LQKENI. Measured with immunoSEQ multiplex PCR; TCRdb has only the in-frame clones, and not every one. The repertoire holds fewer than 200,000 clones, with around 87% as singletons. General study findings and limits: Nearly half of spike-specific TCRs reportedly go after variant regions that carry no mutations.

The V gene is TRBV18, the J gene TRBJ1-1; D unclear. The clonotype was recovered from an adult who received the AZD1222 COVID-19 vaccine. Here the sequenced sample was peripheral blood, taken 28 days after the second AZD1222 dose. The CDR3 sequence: CASSPDILDTEAFF. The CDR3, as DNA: TGTGCCAGCTCACCCGACATTTTGGACACTGAAGCTTTCTTT.